The 28 T cell receptor beta chains reported below all come from one sample, sequenced in a study of blood T cell repertoires in COVID-19. Produced via immunoSEQ multiplex PCR; TCRdb's table is partial and in-frame only. Altogether 95,000 to 150,000 clones are present, 60% to 85% being singletons, with the ten largest covering about 2.3%. The source material was peripheral blood. Source of these receptors: a man in his sixties or seventies with acute or convalescent COVID-19.

The rearrangement uses TRBV19 and TRBJ1-2; D might be TRBD1 (6 bases). V shed 8 bases and J shed 6 bases, with 16 bases lying between them. The CDR3 consists of 13 residues. Germline V gives CDR1 LNHDA, CDR2 SQIVND (reference sequence). The CDR3 spells CASLRATGHGYTF. The DNA for the CDR3 is TGTGCCAGTTTAAGGGCAACAGGGCATGGCTACACCTTC.

The rearrangement uses TRBV29-1 and TRBJ1-1, with D tentatively TRBD1 (6 bases). The germline CDR1 and CDR2 sequences are SQVTM and ANQGSEA. CDR3 size: 12 residues. V lost 6 bases to trimming and J lost 1 base, with 9 bases between them. The DNA of the CDR3 is TGCAGCGTGAAACAGGGGAACACTGAAGCTTTCTTT. The encoded protein is CSVKQGNTEAFF.

CDR3 amino acids: CASSVRQGLGTEAFF. CDR3 DNA sequence: TGTGCCAGCAGCGTCAGACAGGGGTTGGGCACTGAAGCTTTCTTT. The chain employs TRBV9 and TRBJ1-1, with TRBD1 matching 8 bases. The CDR3 extends over 15 amino acids. Trimming cost V 2 bases and J 4 bases; bases outside gene matches: 7. Germline assignment: CDR1 SGDLS and CDR2 YYNGEE.

The chain is built from TRBV7-9 and TRBJ1-6, with a tentative D call TRBD1 (5 bases). Trimming shortened V by 3 bases and J by 9 bases, and 12 bases separated the two germline ends. The CDR3 runs 14 residues. Germline CDR1 SEHNR, CDR2 FQNEAQ (reference sequence). DNA of the CDR3: TGTGCCAGCAGCTTGGGGACGGAGGGTTCACCCCTCCACTTT. Protein product: CASSLGTEGSPLHF.

The chain has TRBV14 and TRBJ1-3; maybe TRBD1 (5 bases). In germline, CDR1 is SGHDN, CDR2 FVKESK. The CDR3 covers 16 residues. Trimming removed 1 base at V and 0 bases at J, with 10 bases between. The CDR3 DNA is TGTGCCAGCAGCCAAGCGGGGGGAAACTCTGGAAACACCATATATTTT. Amino acids: CASSQAGGNSGNTIYF.

This rearrangement joins TRBV6-1 to TRBJ1-3; TRBD1 matches at 7 bases. The CDR3 length is 16 residues. The J segment lost 4 bases and the V segment lost 2 bases, leaving 8 bases of the junction unmatched. Germline assignment: CDR1 MNHNS and CDR2 SASEGT. CDR3 in amino acids: CASSELEGGAGNTIYF. The CDR3 DNA follows: TGTGCCAGCAGTGAATTAGAAGGGGGCGCCGGAAACACCATATATTTT.

The chain couples TRBV21-1 to TRBJ1-4. TRBV21-1 is annotated as a pseudogene. The CDR3 loop spans 15 amino acids. CDR3 coding DNA: TGTGCCAGCAGCAAAGGAGGGGAGGTGATAGAAAAACTGTTTTTT. Translating it yields CASSKGGEVIEKLFF.

The chain uses TRBV28 and TRBJ1-5; the D is unclear. V was cut by 3 bases and J by 3 bases, with 15 bases left in between. The CDR3 loop spans 16 amino acids. The germline V gene encodes CDR1 MDHEN and CDR2 SYDVKM. The CDR3 protein is CASSFPPGNVNQPQHF. The DNA of the CDR3 is TGTGCCAGCAGTTTCCCCCCGGGGAACGTCAATCAGCCCCAGCATTTT.

The J gene is TRBJ2-2, the V gene TRBV10-1; 8 bases agree with TRBD1. This CDR3 comprises 18 residues. The V and J ends lost 11 bases and 4 bases, in that order; junction bases with no gene match: 21. Germline CDR1 and CDR2: WNHNN and SYGVQD (reference sequence). The CDR3 region is CASRTEFGQGKGTGELFF. The CDR3 DNA sequence: TGCGCCTCGAGGACAGAGTTTGGACAGGGCAAGGGCACCGGGGAGCTGTTTTTT.

The rearrangement links TRBV27 to TRBJ2-1; 7 nucleotides agree with TRBD2. V lost 4 bases and J lost 3; bases outside the gene matches: 12. In germline, CDR1 is MNHEY, CDR2 SMNVEV (reference sequence). The CDR3 runs to 17 residues. DNA for the CDR3: TGTGCCAGCAGTTCGTCGGGGAGGGGCTTAGGCTACAATGAGCAGTTCTTC. Translation gives CASSSSGRGLGYNEQFF.

This clone has only a few counts. The V gene is TRBV2, the J gene TRBJ2-5; TRBD2 agrees at 7 bases. The junction had 12 bases not matched to a gene; V was cut back by 8 bases and J by 3 bases. CDR1 SNHLY and CDR2 FYNNEI come from the germline V gene. This CDR3 contains 15 residues. This CDR3 is CASDLDGLVEETQYF. In DNA, the CDR3 is TGTGCCAGCGACTTAGATGGACTAGTGGAAGAGACCCAGTACTTC.

The rearrangement uses TRBV24-1 and TRBJ2-1; 8 nucleotides agree with TRBD2. CDR3 length equals 16 residues. With 4 bases clipped from V and 0 bases from J, the junction kept 4 bases outside the gene matches. CDR1 KGHDR and CDR2 SFDVKD come from the germline V gene. The CDR3 DNA follows: TGTGCCACCAGTGACCCGGGGGGGAGCTCCTACAATGAGCAGTTCTTC. It codes for CATSDPGGSSYNEQFF.

The CDR3 reads CASSLSFGTGGASETQYF. CDR3 sequence (DNA): TGCGCCAGCAGCTTGTCTTTCGGGACAGGGGGCGCTTCGGAGACCCAGTACTTC. The gene calls are TRBV5-1 and TRBJ2-5; TRBD1 matches 12 bases. The CDR3 is 18 amino acids. Germline V gene sequence: CDR1 SGHRS, CDR2 YFSETQ. J lost 5 bases, V lost 1 base, and 12 bases had no gene match. Using reference TRBV5-1 and TRBJ2-5 for the parts outside the CDR3, the full variable domain is KAGVTQTPRYLIKTRGQQVTLSCSPISGHRSVSWYQQTPGQGLQFLFEYFSETQRNKGNFPGRFSGRQFSNSRSEMNVSTLELGDSALYLCASSLSFGTGGASETQYFGPGTRLLVL.

Notes on this clone: The same CDR3 arises from other DNA sequences in this sample as well. The genes are TRBV3-1 (or the pseudogene TRBV3-2) and TRBJ1-2; unclear D gene. The germline V and J ends were trimmed by 0 bases and 1 base, with 3 bases remaining between them. CDR1 and CDR2 (germline): LGHDT, YNNKEL (reference sequence). The CDR3 totals 13 residues. The DNA of the CDR3 is TGTGCCAGCAGCCAAGACAGTAACTATGGCTACACCTTC. Translating gives CASSQDSNYGYTF.

The rearrangement links TRBV24-1 to TRBJ2-5; TRBD1 matches 10 bases. Germline loops: CDR1 KGHDR, CDR2 SFDVKD. V trimming: 5 bases; J trimming: 1 base; junction bases outside the gene matches: 3. The CDR3 loop spans 15 amino acids. The CDR3 spells CATSVDRGTQETQYF. For the CDR3, the DNA is TGTGCCACCAGTGTGGACAGGGGGACCCAAGAGACCCAGTACTTC.

The chain links TRBV7-7 to TRBJ2-2; 9 positions agree with TRBD1. Germline assignment: CDR1 SSHAT and CDR2 FNYEAQ (reference sequence). There are 15 residues in the CDR3. The V segment lost 5 bases and the J segment 6 bases; nucleotides outside the gene matches: 7. The DNA of the CDR3 is TGTGCCAGCAGCCAAACAGGGGGCAAGGCCGGGGAGCTGTTTTTT. Encoded protein: CASSQTGGKAGELFF.

The rearrangement links TRBV15 to TRBJ1-5; tentatively, D is TRBD1 (5 bases). V was pared by 5 bases and J by 3 bases, with 11 bases between. The CDR3 contains 14 residues. The germline V gene has CDR1 LNHNV and CDR2 YYDKDF (reference sequence). The CDR3 region has the DNA TGTGCCACCAGCCCTACAGGTAACAATCAGCCCCAGCATTTT. This sequence encodes CATSPTGNNQPQHF.

This chain links TRBV28 with TRBJ2-7; D is uncertain. Germline assignment: CDR1 MDHEN and CDR2 SYDVKM. This CDR3 contains 13 residues. Deletions cut 2 bases from V and 2 bases from J, with 7 bases between. The CDR3 here is CASSLRQTYEQYF. CDR3 DNA: TGTGCCAGCAGTTTACGCCAGACCTACGAGCAGTACTTC.

V and J are TRBV11-3 and TRBJ2-3, with TRBD2 identical over 7 bases. CDR3 size: 15 residues. Germline CDR1 SGHNT, CDR2 YENEEA. The V and J ends lost 1 base and 4 bases, in that order; junction bases with no gene match: 5. This chain's CDR3 is CASSLGGGSADTQYF. CDR3 DNA sequence: TGTGCCAGCAGCTTAGGGGGGGGTTCGGCAGATACGCAGTATTTT.

Here the CDR3 reads CASSLVTVRGTDTQYF. Here the CDR3 DNA reads TGTGCCAGCAGCTTGGTCACGGTCCGGGGCACAGATACGCAGTATTTT. V and J are TRBV11-2 and TRBJ2-3; unclear D gene. Between the trimmed V and J ends, which lost 3 bases and 1 base, there was a span of 14 bases. The length of the CDR3 is 16 residues. Germline-derived CDR1 and CDR2 are SGHAT and FQNNGV. Filled out from reference TRBV11-2 and TRBJ2-3, the complete variable domain reads EAGVAQSPRYKIIEKRQSVAFWCNPISGHATLYWYQQILGQGPKLLIQFQNNGVVDDSQLPKDRFSAERLKGVDSTLKIQPAKLEDSAVYLCASSLVTVRGTDTQYFGPGTRLTVL.

This rearrangement joins TRBV7-9 to TRBJ1-2; weak D call: TRBD1 (6 bases). Trimming removed 1 base from V and 8 bases from J, with 11 bases in between. The CDR3 is made up of 13 amino acids. Per the germline V gene, CDR1 is SEHNR and CDR2 is FQNEAQ (reference sequence). The CDR3 DNA is TGTGCCAGCAGCTTAGAAGCAGGGGCCGGCTACACCTTC. Protein product: CASSLEAGAGYTF.

CDR3 loop: CASSPQGLGYTF. CDR3 DNA: TGTGCCAGCAGTCCACAGGGTCTTGGCTACACCTTC. This chain joins TRBV12-3 or TRBV12-4 and TRBJ1-2, with D possibly matching TRBD1 (6 bases). The CDR3 runs 12 residues. The germline V and J ends were trimmed by 5 bases and 7 bases, with 11 bases remaining between them.

This chain uses TRBV18 with TRBJ1-2; 9 nucleotides agree with TRBD1. The CDR3 consists of 13 residues. The V and J ends lost 3 bases and 8 bases, in that order; junction bases with no gene match: 4. CDR1 KGHSH and CDR2 LQKENI come from the germline V gene. CDR3 bases: TGTGCCAGCTCACCCGGGACAGGGCTCGGCTACACCTTC. Protein product: CASSPGTGLGYTF.

The rearrangement uses TRBV5-4 and TRBJ1-6; D is perhaps TRBD1 (5 bases). This CDR3 contains 15 residues. The V gene's germline CDR1 is SGHNT and CDR2 YYREEE (reference sequence). V was cut by 0 bases and J by 5 bases, with 9 bases left in between. CDR3 nucleotides: TGTGCCAGCAGCTTGGACCAGGGTAATAATTCACCCCTCCACTTT. Its translation is CASSLDQGNNSPLHF.

The rearrangement uses TRBV5-1 and TRBJ1-1; 9 positions match TRBD1. Germline-derived CDR1 and CDR2 are SGHRS and YFSETQ. The CDR3 covers 15 residues. Germline trimming cut 4 bases from V and 5 bases from J; bases unmatched to any gene: 9. The chain's CDR3 is CASSPRTGVETEAFF. DNA of the CDR3: TGCGCCAGCAGCCCAAGGACAGGGGTTGAGACTGAAGCTTTCTTT.

The chain uses TRBV4-1 and TRBJ2-2; D might be TRBD2 (5 bases). V dropped 0 bases and J dropped 3 bases, with 8 bases sitting between them. Germline V gene sequence: CDR1 MGHRA, CDR2 YSYEKL. The CDR3 covers 15 residues. In DNA, the CDR3 is TGCGCCAGCAGCCAAGATTGGGGAGACACCGGGGAGCTGTTTTTT. Translated, it gives CASSQDWGDTGELFF.

This chain connects TRBV5-4 to TRBJ2-3; 11 bases line up with TRBD2. Germline CDR1 reads SGHNT; CDR2 reads YYREEE (reference sequence). CDR3 length: 17 amino acids. Trimming took 2 bases from V and 5 from J; bases not matched to a gene: 10. In DNA, the CDR3 is TGTGCCAGCAGCTTTGGTGGTAGCGGGGGGGCCATAGATACGCAGTATTTT. This gives the protein CASSFGGSGGAIDTQYF.

V is TRBV4-1 and J is TRBJ1-1, with a tentative D call TRBD1 (6 bases). The V end lost 3 bases, the J end lost 1 base, and 21 bases lay between the germline ends. CDR3 length equals 18 residues. The germline V gene encodes CDR1 MGHRA and CDR2 YSYEKL. This CDR3 reads CASSHGTSTTRRNTEAFF. The DNA for the CDR3 is TGCGCCAGCAGCCATGGGACAAGCACCACCCGAAGGAACACTGAAGCTTTCTTT.